This T cell receptor beta chain derives from a study of blood T cell repertoires in COVID-19. Across the whole study: There were acute and convalescent COVID-19 samples, and they came from the United States, Italy and Spain. PBMCs, B-cell-depleted T cells, or T cells provided the cDNA or gDNA that made up the material.

Clones were read by immunoSEQ multiplex PCR, and TCRdb kept only the in-frame ones, dropping some. Of more than 95,000 clones listed, about 89% are singletons. V dropped 4 bases and J dropped 3; count of bases not matched to a gene: 8. This CDR3 has 15 amino acids. The V gene's germline CDR1 is LNHDA and CDR2 SQIVND (reference sequence). The sample comprised peripheral blood. V usage is TRBV19 and J usage is TRBJ2-7; TRBD1 agrees at 8 bases. The TCR was taken from a man in his fifties or sixties with acute or convalescent COVID-19. The CDR3 nucleotides are TGTGCCAGTAGTACAACAGGGGGTCGCGGCTACGAGCAGTACTTC. It yields the protein CASSTTGGRGYEQYF.